This T cell receptor beta chain emerged from a study of PD-L1 blockade in urothelial cancer. As for the study in general: Of prior chemotherapy regimens, patients had received between 0 and 3. Blood yielded a median of 141,255 T cells per sample. Overall study findings and caveats: At the 3-week point, tumor-associated blood clones expanded more in durable-benefit patients.

Time point here: peripheral blood 6 weeks after treatment start. Sampling of each patient yielded between 1 and 8 specimens, collected pretreatment and on-treatment. Some clones are missing from TCRdb's copy, which holds only in-frame ones; the method was immunoSEQ multiplex PCR. The sample consists of around 110,000 clones, around 89% of them appearing once. CDR1 and CDR2 from the germline V gene are MDHEN and SYDVKM. Trimming removed 6 bases at V and 0 bases at J, with 17 bases between. This CDR3 region has 16 residues. This clone has just a few counts. The antigen remains undetermined. This TCR was recovered from a man aged 60-69 years with urothelial cancer. The chain carries TRBV28 and TRBJ1-2, with D maybe TRBD1 (6 bases). Sequencing used PBMCs, obtained around atezolizumab (anti-PD-L1) treatment. The CDR3 sequence: CASSYKQGITNYGYTF. The CDR3 DNA sequence: TGTGCCAGCAGCTACAAACAGGGAATAACTAACTATGGCTACACCTTC.